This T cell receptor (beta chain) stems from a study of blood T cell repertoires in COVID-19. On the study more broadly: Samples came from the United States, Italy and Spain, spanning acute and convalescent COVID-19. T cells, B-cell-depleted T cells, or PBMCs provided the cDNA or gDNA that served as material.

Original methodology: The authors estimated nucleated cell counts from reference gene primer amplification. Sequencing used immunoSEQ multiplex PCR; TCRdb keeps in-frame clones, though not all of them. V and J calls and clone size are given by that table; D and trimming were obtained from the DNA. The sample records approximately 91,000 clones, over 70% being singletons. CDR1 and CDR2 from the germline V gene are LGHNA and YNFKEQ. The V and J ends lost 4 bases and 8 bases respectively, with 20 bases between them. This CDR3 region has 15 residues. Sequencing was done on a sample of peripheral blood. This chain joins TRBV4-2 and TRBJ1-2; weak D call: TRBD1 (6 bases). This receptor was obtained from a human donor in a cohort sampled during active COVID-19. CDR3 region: CASSPPQGRFVGYTF. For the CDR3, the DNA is TGTGCCAGCAGCCCCCCCCAGGGGCGCTTCGTGGGCTACACCTTC.